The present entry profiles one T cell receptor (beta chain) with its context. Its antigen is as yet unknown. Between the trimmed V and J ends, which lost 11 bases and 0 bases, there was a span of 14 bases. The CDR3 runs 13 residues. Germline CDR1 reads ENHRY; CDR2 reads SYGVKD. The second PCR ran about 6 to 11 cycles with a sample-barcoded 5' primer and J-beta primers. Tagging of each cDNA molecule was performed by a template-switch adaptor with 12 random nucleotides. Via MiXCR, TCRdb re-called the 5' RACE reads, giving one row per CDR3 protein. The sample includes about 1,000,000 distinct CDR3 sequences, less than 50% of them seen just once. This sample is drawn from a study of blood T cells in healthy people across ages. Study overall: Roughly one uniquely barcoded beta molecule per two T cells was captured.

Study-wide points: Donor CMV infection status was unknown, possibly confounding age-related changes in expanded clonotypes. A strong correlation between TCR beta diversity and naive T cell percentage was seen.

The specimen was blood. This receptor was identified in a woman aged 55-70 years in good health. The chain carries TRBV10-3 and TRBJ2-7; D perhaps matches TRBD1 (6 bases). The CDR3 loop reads CAFQRDNSYEQYF. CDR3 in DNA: TGTGCCTTCCAGAGGGACAACTCCTACGAGCAGTACTTC.